Given below is one T cell receptor (beta chain) in context. The data are from a study of T-cell reconstitution after alpha-beta-depleted transplantation in children. Unique molecular identifiers were incorporated during preparation of the TCRbeta library. From the PCR reads, TCRdb called clonotypes with MiXCR, one entry per CDR3 protein. Of some 520,000 distinct CDR3 sequences listed, about 31% are singletons. The receptor was isolated from a human donor who donated a stem cell graft to a child with aplastic anemia. Material: PBMCs from the stem cell graft donor, obtained from the stem cell graft.

The CDR3 sequence: CAWSTSGVSYEQYV. CDR3 nucleotide sequence: TGTGCCTGGAGTACCAGCGGAGTCTCCTACGAGCAGTACGTC. The rearrangement links TRBV30 to TRBJ2-7; possible D gene TRBD2, 5 bases. Trimming left V 2 bases short and J 0 bases short, with 11 bases between. Germline-derived CDR1 and CDR2 are GTSNPN and SVGIG (reference sequence). The CDR3 contains 14 residues.